Given below is one T cell receptor beta chain in context. These data originate in a study of blood T cell repertoires in COVID-19. Sequencing used immunoSEQ multiplex PCR; TCRdb keeps in-frame clones, though not all of them. The table has hundreds of thousands of clones, around 82% seen once. Germline loops: CDR1 SGHRS, CDR2 YFSETQ. This CDR3 has 14 residues. The junction had 7 bases not matched to a gene; V was cut back by 4 bases and J by 3 bases. This clonotype was obtained from a woman in her 50s who had been exposed to COVID-19. Sequencing used PBMCs or T cells enriched from blood (not recorded which). The chain combines TRBV5-1 with TRBJ2-7; TRBD1 matches 7 bases. The CDR3 reads CASSVRDRDYEQYF. The CDR3 DNA reads TGCGCCAGCAGCGTCCGGGACAGAGACTACGAGCAGTACTTC.